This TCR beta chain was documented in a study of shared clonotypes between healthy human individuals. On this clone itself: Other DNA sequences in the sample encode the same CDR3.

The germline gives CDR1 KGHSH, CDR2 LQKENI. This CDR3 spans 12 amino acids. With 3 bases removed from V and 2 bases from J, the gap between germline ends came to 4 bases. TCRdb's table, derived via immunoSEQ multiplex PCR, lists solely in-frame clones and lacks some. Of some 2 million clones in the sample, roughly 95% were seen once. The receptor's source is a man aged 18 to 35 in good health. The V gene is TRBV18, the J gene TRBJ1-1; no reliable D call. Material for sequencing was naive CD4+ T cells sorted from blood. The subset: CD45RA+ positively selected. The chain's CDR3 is CASSPQNTEAFF. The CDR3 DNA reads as TGTGCCAGCTCACCCCAAAACACTGAAGCTTTCTTT.